Below, 23 T cell receptor beta chains from the same sample are listed, as sequenced in a study of blood T cell repertoires in COVID-19. Assay used: immunoSEQ multiplex PCR; TCRdb lists only in-frame clones, some missing. The data hold about 150,000 clones, with around 86% observed a single time. Sequencing was carried out using peripheral blood. All receptors derive from a man aged 50 to 60 who had recovered from COVID-19.

The chain employs TRBV10-2 and TRBJ2-3; TRBD2 agrees at 8 bases. V trimming: 7 bases; J trimming: 0 bases; junction bases outside the gene matches: 6. The CDR3 runs 15 residues. Germline CDR1 reads WSHSY; CDR2 reads SAAADI. The CDR3 here is CASNPAGVSTDTQYF. CDR3 nucleotides: TGCGCCAGCAACCCAGCGGGGGTTAGCACAGATACGCAGTATTTT.

The chain carries TRBV4-3 and TRBJ2-1, with TRBD2 matching over 12 bases. The CDR3 totals 15 residues. Germline lookup yields CDR1 LGHNA and CDR2 YSLEER. J gave up 8 bases and V 5 bases, and 7 bases lay outside the gene matches. The CDR3 DNA is TGCGCCAGCAGCTCCCGGACTAGCGGGGAATATGAGCAGTTCTTC. Protein product: CASSSRTSGEYEQFF.

The chain employs TRBV18 and TRBJ1-5; maybe TRBD1 (5 bases). Trimming removed 3 bases from V and 1 base from J, with 10 bases in between. The CDR3 is made up of 15 amino acids. Germline V gives CDR1 KGHSH, CDR2 LQKENI. CDR3 bases: TGTGCCAGCTCACCCTCAGGGTTGAGCAATCAGCCCCAGCATTTT. The encoded protein is CASSPSGLSNQPQHF.

The CDR3 nucleotides read TGTGCCAGCAGCTCTACAGGGCTAAGTGGCTACACCTTC. Its translation: CASSSTGLSGYTF. V is TRBV11-2 and J is TRBJ1-2, with D possibly being TRBD1 (6 bases). Trimming pared 4 bases from V and 7 bases from J, leaving 13 bases between. The CDR3 contains 13 residues. Germline-derived CDR1 and CDR2 are SGHAT and FQNNGV.

J is TRBJ2-2 and V is TRBV2; 7 positions match TRBD1. With 8 bases clipped from V and 2 bases from J, the junction kept 5 bases outside the gene matches. The CDR3 spans 14 residues. Germline V gene sequence: CDR1 SNHLY, CDR2 FYNNEI. The CDR3 DNA follows: TGTGCCAGCGACAGGGTTTCCAACACCGGGGAGCTGTTTTTT. Amino acids: CASDRVSNTGELFF.

The V call is TRBV12-3 or TRBV12-4, the J call TRBJ1-2; TRBD1 aligns across 8 bases. The junction had 1 base not matched to a gene; V was cut back by 6 bases and J by 4 bases. The CDR3 totals 12 residues. The CDR3 DNA sequence: TGTGCCAGCAGCAGGGGGCGCTATGGCTACACCTTC. Translated: CASSRGRYGYTF.

This sequence joins TRBV6-2 or TRBV6-3 and TRBJ1-6; maybe TRBD1 (5 bases). Germline V gene lookup returns CDR1 MNHEY and CDR2 SVGEGT. V was cut by 3 bases and J by 6 bases, with 12 bases left in between. The CDR3 is made up of 15 amino acids. The CDR3 spells CASSYLQGGNSPLHF. CDR3 DNA: TGTGCCAGCAGTTATCTTCAGGGTGGTAATTCACCCCTCCACTTT.

On this clone itself: Mismatch with germline at one junction end may stem from a read error. J is TRBJ2-7 and V is TRBV11-2; possible D gene TRBD2, 6 bases. Looked up from germline, CDR1 is SGHAT and CDR2 is FQNNGV. CDR3 length equals 12 residues. The DNA of the CDR3 is TGTGCCAGCAGCTTCAGGGATACGGGGGTGGACTTC. Translated: CASSFRDTGVDF.

The chain is built from TRBV7-9 and TRBJ1-2; D is perhaps TRBD1 (5 bases). CDR1 is SEHNR and CDR2 is FQNEAQ in the germline V gene (reference sequence). The CDR3 has 17 residues. The ends were cut back, 5 bases at V and 5 bases at J, with 24 bases in the middle. The CDR3 coding sequence is TGTGCCAGCAGCCCCGGGACGAACCCCGCGCGGGAGTATGGCTACACCTTC. It translates to CASSPGTNPAREYGYTF.

CDR3 DNA sequence: TGTGCCAGCAGCTTAGGGGGACTGCGCGGCTACACCTTC. This sequence encodes CASSLGGLRGYTF. The rearrangement uses TRBV11-3 and TRBJ1-2; D possibly corresponds to TRBD1 (5 bases). V dropped 1 base and J dropped 8 bases, with 11 bases sitting between them. Germline V gene sequence: CDR1 SGHNT, CDR2 YENEEA. This CDR3 is 13 amino acids long.

J is TRBJ1-2 and V is TRBV6-5, with TRBD1 matching 10 bases. With 6 bases clipped from V and 7 bases from J, the junction kept 11 bases outside the gene matches. Germline loops: CDR1 MNHEY, CDR2 SVGAGI. The CDR3 covers 15 residues. CDR3 DNA: TGTGCCAGCAGGGGATCCGGGACAGGGGATGGTGGCTACACCTTC. Translating it yields CASRGSGTGDGGYTF.

This clone was detected once. This chain links TRBV5-8 with TRBJ1-4; TRBD1 matches at 8 bases. The CDR3 consists of 17 residues. Per the germline V gene, CDR1 is SGHTS and CDR2 is YDEGEE. The V segment lost 0 bases and the J segment 4 bases; nucleotides outside the gene matches: 8. The DNA of the CDR3 is TGTGCCAGCAGCTTGGGGGACAGGCCGTCCGGTAATGAAAAACTGTTTTTT. Protein: CASSLGDRPSGNEKLFF.

The rearrangement uses TRBV27 and TRBJ2-1; 9 nucleotides match TRBD2. This CDR3 is 17 amino acids long. The germline CDR1 and CDR2 sequences are MNHEY and SMNVEV (reference sequence). V was clipped by 4 bases and J by 4 bases; unmatched bases: 11. In DNA form, the CDR3 reads TGTGCCAGCAGTTCGACCCGGCGGGGGGGCAGATACAATGAGCAGTTCTTC. Protein: CASSSTRRGGRYNEQFF.

The rearrangement links TRBV7-2 to TRBJ2-3, with 11 nucleotides matching TRBD2. V shed 5 bases, J shed 0 bases, and the junction held 4 bases outside the gene matches. The length of the CDR3 is 16 residues. Germline V gives CDR1 SGHTA, CDR2 FQGNSA. The DNA of the CDR3 is TGTGCCAGCAGCCCGGGACTAGCGGATAGCACAGATACGCAGTATTTT. Amino acid sequence: CASSPGLADSTDTQYF. Full variable domain (outside the CDR3, taken from reference TRBV7-2 and TRBJ2-3): GAGVSQSPSNKVTEKGKDVELRCDPISGHTALYWYRQSLGQGLEFLIYFQGNSAPDKSGLPSDRFSAERTGGSVSTLTIQRTQQEDSAVYLCASSPGLADSTDTQYFGPGTRLTVL.

The chain links TRBV9 to TRBJ1-4, with TRBD1 identical over 7 bases. This CDR3 contains 15 residues. The V gene's germline CDR1 is SGDLS and CDR2 YYNGEE. The J segment lost 0 bases and the V segment lost 4 bases, leaving 3 bases of the junction unmatched. CDR3 nucleotides: TGTGCCAGCAGCACTGGACAGGCAACTAATGAAAAACTGTTTTTT. Translating it yields CASSTGQATNEKLFF. The whole variable domain, filled in from reference TRBV9 and TRBJ1-4, reads DSGVTQTPKHLITATGQRVTLRCSPRSGDLSVYWYQQSLDQGLQFLIQYYNGEERAKGNILERFSAQQFPDLHSELNLSSLELGDSALYFCASSTGQATNEKLFFGSGTQLSVL.

The chain links TRBV5-1 to TRBJ2-1, with 7 bases lining up with TRBD1. V was pared by 4 bases and J by 3 bases, with 10 bases of the junction left unmatched. The germline V gene encodes CDR1 SGHRS and CDR2 YFSETQ. There are 16 residues in the CDR3. Here the CDR3 reads CASSATGTADYNEQFF. The CDR3 DNA reads TGCGCCAGCAGCGCAACCGGGACAGCCGACTACAATGAGCAGTTCTTC.

The V call is TRBV5-8, the J call TRBJ2-3, with a weak D call TRBD1 (6 bases). V dropped 2 bases and J dropped 0 bases, with 10 bases sitting between them. From germline, CDR1 is SGHTS and CDR2 YDEGEE. CDR3 length equals 15 residues. This chain's CDR3 is CASSFNRASTDTQYF. The CDR3 DNA sequence: TGTGCCAGCAGCTTCAACAGGGCAAGCACAGATACGCAGTATTTT.

The rearrangement links TRBV4-1 to TRBJ1-3; tentatively, D is TRBD1 (5 bases). Germline V gene lookup returns CDR1 MGHRA and CDR2 YSYEKL. The V gene lost 1 base and the J gene lost 0 bases, with 10 bases spanning the gap. The CDR3 spans 16 residues. The CDR3 protein is CASSQVTGGSGNTIYF. CDR3 nucleotides: TGCGCCAGCAGCCAAGTCACGGGGGGCTCTGGAAACACCATATATTTT.

The rearrangement joins TRBV6-6 to TRBJ2-1; 8 nucleotides agree with TRBD1. With 6 bases clipped from V and 3 bases from J, the junction kept 7 bases outside the gene matches. The CDR3 has 15 amino acids. Germline loops: CDR1 MNHNY, CDR2 SVGAGI (reference sequence). CDR3: CASSTQGGNYNEQFF. In DNA, the CDR3 is TGTGCCAGCAGCACACAGGGGGGAAACTACAATGAGCAGTTCTTC.

This chain's CDR3 is CASRSTDRASGNTIYF. The CDR3 DNA is TGTGCCAGCAGATCTACGGACAGAGCATCTGGAAACACCATATATTTT. The rearrangement links TRBV5-6 to TRBJ1-3; TRBD1 is a possible D gene (6 bases). The germline V and J ends were trimmed by 5 bases and 1 base, with 16 bases remaining between them. This CDR3 has 16 amino acids. Per the germline V gene, CDR1 is SGHDT and CDR2 is YYEEEE.

The chain links TRBV30 to TRBJ1-6, with 8 bases aligning to TRBD1. V was clipped by 3 bases and J by 9 bases; unmatched bases: 4. The CDR3 contains 13 residues. The germline gives CDR1 GTSNPN, CDR2 SVGIG (reference sequence). Written as DNA, the CDR3 is TGTGCCTGGAGGGACAGGGAGATTTCACCCCTCCACTTT. Protein: CAWRDREISPLHF.

In DNA, the CDR3 is TGTGCCAGTAGTACCGCAGGGGTTCGGGGAGAGACCCAGTACTTC. Protein: CASSTAGVRGETQYF. V is TRBV19 and J is TRBJ2-5; TRBD1 might be the D (6 bases). CDR3 length: 15 amino acids. CDR1 is LNHDA, CDR2 SQIVND, per germline (reference sequence). V was clipped by 4 bases and J by 4 bases, with 16 bases between them.

This clone was seen a single time. The gene calls are TRBV2 and TRBJ2-2; 7 nucleotides agree with TRBD1. Germline CDR1 reads SNHLY; CDR2 reads FYNNEI. This CDR3 region has 16 residues. After removal of 6 bases from V and 4 bases from J, the junction contained 11 bases not matched to a gene. The CDR3 sequence: CASSPTGISVTGELFF. The CDR3 DNA follows: TGTGCCAGCAGCCCGACAGGGATTTCAGTCACCGGGGAGCTGTTTTTT.